What follows are 20 T cell receptor beta chains derived from one specimen sequenced in a study of blood T cell repertoires in COVID-19. Clones were sequenced by immunoSEQ multiplex PCR, and TCRdb holds only the in-frame ones, with some missing. The table records some 160,000 clones, roughly 86% of them present only once. Sequenced sample: peripheral blood. The receptor source for this set is a woman of 80 years or more with COVID-19, enrolled during active disease.

In nucleotides, the CDR3 is TGTGCCAGCAGCGCTCTACAGGGACCTGGAAACACCATATATTTT. Protein sequence: CASSALQGPGNTIYF. This chain joins TRBV9 and TRBJ1-3; possibly TRBD1 for D (6 bases). Trimming shortened V by 3 bases and J by 2 bases, and 12 bases separated the two germline ends. The length of the CDR3 is 15 residues. Germline V gives CDR1 SGDLS, CDR2 YYNGEE. The full variable domain, in which reference TRBV9 and TRBJ1-3 provide the parts outside the CDR3, is DSGVTQTPKHLITATGQRVTLRCSPRSGDLSVYWYQQSLDQGLQFLIQYYNGEERAKGNILERFSAQQFPDLHSELNLSSLELGDSALYFCASSALQGPGNTIYFGEGSWLTVV.

J is TRBJ1-6 and V is TRBV28; maybe TRBD1 (6 bases). Trimming took 5 bases from V and 6 from J, leaving 11 bases between them. Germline CDR1 is MDHEN and CDR2 is SYDVKM. The CDR3 covers 14 residues. In DNA form, the CDR3 reads TGTGCCAGCAGTCAGGGCAGGGGTAATTCACCCCTCCACTTT. Its translation is CASSQGRGNSPLHF.

V is TRBV6-2 or TRBV6-3 and J is TRBJ2-1, with TRBD2 matching over 9 bases. After removal of 6 bases from V and 8 bases from J, the junction contained 17 bases not matched to a gene. Germline CDR1 is MNHEY and CDR2 is SVGEGT. This CDR3 region has 17 residues. The CDR3 spells CASSRAQIAGDLHEQFF. CDR3 DNA sequence: TGTGCCAGCAGCCGAGCCCAAATAGCGGGAGATCTCCATGAGCAGTTCTTC.

This clone came up once. This rearrangement joins TRBV7-3 to TRBJ2-5, with 7 nucleotides matching TRBD2. The V gene's germline CDR1 is SGHTA and CDR2 FQGTGA. Losses at the gene ends were 4 bases for V and 6 bases for J; bases not matched to a gene: 11. CDR3 length: 15 amino acids. CDR3 DNA sequence: TGTGCCAGCAGCTCCGGCGGGGGTGAGGGCAAGACCCAGTACTTC. Translating gives CASSSGGGEGKTQYF.

V is TRBV2 and J is TRBJ1-1, with D possibly matching TRBD1 (6 bases). Per germline, CDR1 SNHLY and CDR2 FYNNEI. The V gene lost 6 bases and the J gene lost 3 bases, with 14 bases spanning the gap. The length of the CDR3 is 14 residues. The CDR3 DNA sequence: TGTGCCAGCAGGCAGGACAGTAGATACACTGAAGCTTTCTTT. Amino acid sequence: CASRQDSRYTEAFF.

This clone was detected only once. The chain uses TRBV11-2 and TRBJ1-4, with unresolved D. The CDR3 covers 16 residues. Per the germline V gene, CDR1 is SGHAT and CDR2 is FQNNGV. Trimming took off 5 bases at V and 0 bases at J, with 13 bases between the two ends. The CDR3 nucleotides read TGTGCCAGCAGCCAGAGGCAGATTTCAACTAATGAAAAACTGTTTTTT. Its translation is CASSQRQISTNEKLFF.

The CDR3 DNA reads TGCAGCGTGGGGGACAGGGTATCTCTTCATACGCAGTATTTT. Translated: CSVGDRVSLHTQYF. The chain recombines TRBV29-1 with TRBJ2-3, with 9 bases aligning to TRBD1. CDR1 SQVTM and CDR2 ANQGSEA come from the germline V gene. V shed 6 bases and J 7 bases; nucleotides not matched to a gene: 11. The CDR3 loop spans 14 amino acids.

The chain is built from TRBV24-1 and TRBJ2-3; TRBD1 matches 8 bases. V was pared by 6 bases and J by 0 bases, with 4 bases of the junction left unmatched. Germline V lookup: CDR1 KGHDR, CDR2 SFDVKD. CDR3 size: 15 residues. The CDR3 loop reads CATSTGGTSTDTQYF. The CDR3 DNA follows: TGTGCCACCAGTACAGGGGGGACTAGCACAGATACGCAGTATTTT.

This rearrangement joins TRBV7-2 to TRBJ1-1, with 8 bases identical to TRBD1. V was clipped by 8 bases and J by 4 bases; unmatched bases: 12. CDR3 length: 15 amino acids. In germline, CDR1 is SGHTA, CDR2 FQGNSA. CDR3 sequence reads: CASGAGGAQVTEAFF. CDR3 DNA: TGTGCCAGCGGGGCAGGGGGCGCCCAAGTCACTGAAGCTTTCTTT.

The rearrangement uses TRBV19 and TRBJ1-6, with D perhaps TRBD1 (6 bases). CDR3 size: 15 residues. Trimming shortened V by 6 bases and J by 0 bases, and 9 bases separated the two germline ends. Germline V gene sequence: CDR1 LNHDA, CDR2 SQIVND (reference sequence). The CDR3 protein is CASRDRLSYNSPLHF. Here the CDR3 DNA reads TGTGCCAGTAGGGACAGACTCTCCTATAATTCACCCCTCCACTTT. The complete variable domain, with remaining parts taken from reference TRBV19 and TRBJ1-6, reads DGGITQSPKYLFRKEGQNVTLSCEQNLNHDAMYWYRQDPGQGLRLIYYSQIVNDFQKGDIAEGYSVSREKKESFPLTVTSAQKNPTAFYLCASRDRLSYNSPLHFGNGTRLTVT.

The V gene is TRBV5-1, the J gene TRBJ2-2; D is unclear. Deletions cut 3 bases from V and 4 bases from J, with 10 bases between. The CDR3 is 14 residues long. The germline gives CDR1 SGHRS, CDR2 YFSETQ. Written as DNA, the CDR3 is TGCGCCAGCAGCTACTATCTTGGCACCGGGGAGCTGTTTTTT. Protein product: CASSYYLGTGELFF.

The chain combines TRBV28 with TRBJ1-3; 8 bases align to TRBD1. The J segment lost 0 bases and the V segment lost 4 bases, leaving 17 bases of the junction unmatched. Germline-derived CDR1 and CDR2 are MDHEN and SYDVKM. This CDR3 has 20 amino acids. CDR3 region: CASSSLRDRKATSSGNTIYF. The CDR3 DNA sequence: TGTGCCAGCAGTTCCCTGAGGGACAGGAAGGCTACTAGCTCTGGAAACACCATATATTTT.

V gene TRBV23-1 combines with J gene TRBJ1-3, with D tentatively TRBD1 (5 bases). TRBV23-1 is assigned to the ORF class and has an uncertain function. The ends were cut back, 4 bases at V and 0 bases at J, with 10 bases in the middle. This CDR3 has 15 residues. Here the CDR3 DNA reads TGCGCCAGCAGTCCCGGACACTACTCTGGAAACACCATATATTTT. It yields the protein CASSPGHYSGNTIYF.

The rearrangement uses TRBV28 and TRBJ1-4, with 7 bases matching TRBD1. V trimming: 4 bases; J trimming: 2 bases; junction bases outside the gene matches: 7. The CDR3 contains 16 residues. The germline V gene encodes CDR1 MDHEN and CDR2 SYDVKM. DNA of the CDR3: TGTGCCAGCAGTTCTCAAACAGGGGTGACTAATGAAAAACTGTTTTTT. The encoded protein is CASSSQTGVTNEKLFF.

The chain joins TRBV14 to TRBJ1-1; tentative D call: TRBD1 (6 bases). Germline lookup yields CDR1 SGHDN and CDR2 FVKESK. V gave up 4 bases and J gave up 1 base, with 13 bases separating them. CDR3 length: 15 amino acids. The CDR3 loop reads CASSLQQGKNTEAFF. Here the CDR3 DNA reads TGTGCCAGCAGCCTCCAACAGGGAAAGAACACTGAAGCTTTCTTT.

A few counts support this clone. The V gene is TRBV7-2, the J gene TRBJ1-1, with a weak D call TRBD1 (6 bases). Germline V lookup: CDR1 SGHTA, CDR2 FQGNSA. Trimming removed 4 bases at V and 9 bases at J, with 15 bases between. This CDR3 spans 13 amino acids. The CDR3 nucleotides are TGTGCCAGCAGCTCTTCTGGACAGAGTCAAGCTTTCTTT. This encodes CASSSSGQSQAFF.

This chain connects TRBV4-3 to TRBJ1-3; 7 bases line up with TRBD1. CDR3 length equals 17 residues. Germline-derived CDR1 and CDR2 are LGHNA and YSLEER. J was trimmed by 0 bases and V by 0 bases; bases with no gene match: 5. The CDR3 spells CASSQDWTGSSGNTIYF. CDR3 DNA: TGCGCCAGCAGCCAAGACTGGACAGGTAGCTCTGGAAACACCATATATTTT.

This rearrangement joins TRBV7-9 to TRBJ1-5, with TRBD1 identical over 11 bases. CDR1 and CDR2 (germline): SEHNR, FQNEAQ (reference sequence). CDR3 length equals 15 residues. V lost 1 base to trimming and J lost 5 bases; unmatched junction nucleotides: 1. The CDR3 DNA is TGTGCCAGCAGCTTAGGGGACAGGGGGGATCAGCCCCAGCATTTT. It codes for CASSLGDRGDQPQHF.

J is TRBJ1-2 and V is TRBV6-5; 10 bases are a match to TRBD1. V shed 8 bases and J 3 bases; nucleotides not matched to a gene: 9. The V gene's germline CDR1 is MNHEY and CDR2 SVGAGI. The CDR3 has 15 residues. The CDR3 DNA reads as TGTGCCAGCTCAACGACAGGGGGCGTTGACTATGGCTACACCTTC. Translated, it gives CASSTTGGVDYGYTF.

This chain uses TRBV11-2 with TRBJ2-3; 7 bases are a match to TRBD1. CDR3 length: 15 residues. From germline, CDR1 is SGHAT and CDR2 FQNNGV. J gave up 4 bases and V 1 base, and 5 bases lay outside the gene matches. CDR3 in amino acids: CASSLGGTDADTQYF. CDR3 DNA: TGTGCCAGCAGCTTAGGTGGGACAGACGCAGATACGCAGTATTTT.